The T cell receptor beta chain under discussion was sequenced for a study of OX40 agonist ivuxolimab in advanced cancers. Study summary: Ivuxolimab was administered intravenously to patients at 0.01 to 10 mg/kg every 2 weeks. Points from the study as a whole: The authors also found low normalized T-cell clonal expansion in some nonresponders. Clonal expansion from baseline to week 6 occurred in both CD4+ and CD8+ T cells.

This CDR3 is built from 15 residues. CDR1 and CDR2 (germline): SGHKS, YYEKEE (reference sequence). V lost 4 bases to trimming and J lost 5 bases; unmatched junction nucleotides: 7. About this clone: Its specificity is unknown.

Blood sampling was done at baseline, cycle 4 day 1, and cycle 7 day 1. Libraries were prepared by immunoSEQ multiplex PCR; TCRdb keeps only in-frame clonotypes and omits some of them. The sample holds around 70,000 clones; less than 90% are singletons and the top ten take about 0.72%. This specimen was CD4+ or CD8+ T cells sorted from blood, taken in a trial of the OX40 agonist ivuxolimab. The sequence came from an adult with an advanced solid tumor such as melanoma, head and neck, liver or kidney cancer. This chain uses TRBV5-5 with TRBJ2-2, with 8 bases fitting TRBD1. The CDR3 nucleotides read TGTGCCAGCAGCCCCGGACAGGGTAAAACCGGGGAGCTGTTTTTT. It specifies CASSPGQGKTGELFF. The variable domain in full, with the rest retrieved from reference TRBV5-5 and TRBJ2-2, is DAGVTQSPTHLIKTRGQQVTLRCSPISGHKSVSWYQQVLGQGPQFIFQYYEKEERGRGNFPDRFSARQFPNYSSELNVNALLLGDSALYLCASSPGQGKTGELFFGEGSRLTVL.